This T cell receptor (beta chain) appears in the sequencing data of a study of T cell repertoires in cytomegalovirus infection. TCRdb fed the reads into MiXCR, producing one record per CDR3 protein. The sample includes approximately 750,000 distinct CDR3 sequences, roughly a third of them seen just once. The V gene's germline CDR1 is KGHDR and CDR2 SFDVKD. This CDR3 contains 18 residues. The ends lost 5 bases at V and 2 bases at J; junction bases unmatched: 11. The receptor was derived from a human donor in good health (CMV status not recorded). Some clones in this sample may be carry-over from other donors' samples. Source material: PBMCs. V is TRBV24-1 and J is TRBJ2-5, with 12 positions matching TRBD2. The CDR3 nucleotides read TGTGCCACCAGTGTCTTTGCTAGCGGGAGGGCCCGGCAAGAGACCCAGTACTTC. This gives the protein CATSVFASGRARQETQYF.